Presented here are 26 T cell receptor beta chains from one specimen sequenced in a study of regulatory and conventional T cells in RAG deficiency. Profiling relied on immunoSEQ multiplex PCR, and the TCRdb table lists in-frame clones only, not all of them. The table lists over 7,000 clones, under 95% of them singletons. Blood CD4+ CD25-high CD127-low regulatory T cells supplied the genomic DNA template. The same data also went into a second study, on regulatory T cells. As that study records: The primer mix had 52 TRBV and 13 TRBJ primers.

Sequencing was carried out using CD127- CD25+ CD4+ Tregs sorted from blood. The origin of the receptors is a human donor in good health.

CDR3 nucleotide sequence: TGCGCCAGCAGCTTGGCAGGGGGCCGCGGCTACACCTTC. Translation: CASSLAGGRGYTF. The chain links TRBV5-1 to TRBJ1-2, with TRBD1 matching 8 bases. The length of the CDR3 is 13 residues. Germline-derived CDR1 and CDR2 are SGHRS and YFSETQ. V shed 0 bases and J 8 bases; nucleotides not matched to a gene: 3.

This chain joins TRBV10-3 and TRBJ2-7; D gene unclear. The CDR3 spans 15 residues. V gave up 4 bases and J gave up 1 base, with 14 bases separating them. Germline values: CDR1 ENHRY, CDR2 SYGVKD. The CDR3 bases are TGTGCCATCAGTGCCCCGTTATTAGTGTCCTACGAGCAGTACTTC. Translation: CAISAPLLVSYEQYF.

The V gene is TRBV18, the J gene TRBJ2-1; 7 bases align to TRBD1. V was pared by 4 bases and J by 6 bases, with 3 bases of the junction left unmatched. The CDR3 runs to 13 residues. CDR1 and CDR2 (germline): KGHSH, LQKENI. The CDR3 nucleotides are TGTGCCAGCTCACTCGGGACAGTCAATGAGCAGTTCTTC. This encodes CASSLGTVNEQFF.

The DNA for the CDR3 is TGCGCCAGCAGCTTGGCATTCACATCAGTTGCAACTAATGAAAAACTGTTTTTT. It translates to CASSLAFTSVATNEKLFF. The J gene is TRBJ1-4, the V gene TRBV5-1; no firm D call. Germline V gene data show CDR1 as SGHRS and CDR2 as YFSETQ. This CDR3 comprises 18 residues. Trimming pared 0 bases from V and 0 bases from J, leaving 15 bases between.

The gene calls are TRBV7-2 and TRBJ1-3; 9 nucleotides agree with TRBD1. Germline V gene lookup returns CDR1 SGHTA and CDR2 FQGNSA. After removal of 5 bases from V and 2 bases from J, the junction contained 7 bases not matched to a gene. CDR3 length: 16 residues. In nucleotides, the CDR3 is TGTGCCAGCAGCCGAACGGGACAGGGTACTGGAAACACCATATATTTT. It encodes CASSRTGQGTGNTIYF.

This chain joins TRBV30 and TRBJ2-3; 8 nucleotides agree with TRBD1. Germline lookup yields CDR1 GTSNPN and CDR2 SVGIG (reference sequence). The CDR3 sequence is 16 residues long. Trimming cost V 3 bases and J 6 bases; bases outside gene matches: 14. This CDR3 is CAWSAIGQGRIDTQYF. In nucleotides, the CDR3 is TGTGCCTGGAGCGCGATAGGACAGGGAAGGATCGATACGCAGTATTTT.

This CDR3 is CASSQERNNQPQHF. In DNA, the CDR3 is TGTGCCAGCAGCCAAGAGCGGAATAATCAGCCCCAGCATTTT. The chain employs TRBV16 and TRBJ1-5; D gene unclear. V gave up 2 bases and J gave up 4 bases, with 9 bases separating them. The CDR3 sequence is 14 residues long. CDR1 is KGHSY and CDR2 is FQNENV in the germline V gene.

V and J are TRBV14 and TRBJ1-3, with D possibly being TRBD1 (5 bases). The length of the CDR3 is 15 residues. CDR1 is SGHDN and CDR2 is FVKESK in the germline V gene. V was pared by 4 bases and J by 1 base, with 11 bases between. The CDR3 protein is CASSRQLPSGNTIYF. The CDR3 nucleotides are TGTGCCAGCAGCCGACAGTTACCTTCTGGAAACACCATATATTTT. The entire variable domain, with the rest obtained from reference TRBV14 and TRBJ1-3, is as follows: EAGVTQFPSHSVIEKGQTVTLRCDPISGHDNLYWYRRVMGKEIKFLLHFVKESKQDESGMPNNRFLAERTGGTYSTLKVQPAELEDSGVYFCASSRQLPSGNTIYFGEGSWLTVV.

The V gene is TRBV18, the J gene TRBJ2-1, with 9 bases that match TRBD2. The CDR3 extends over 16 amino acids. Germline loops: CDR1 KGHSH, CDR2 LQKENI. Germline trimming cut 5 bases from V and 4 bases from J; bases unmatched to any gene: 9. The CDR3 bases are TGTGCCAGCTCAGGACAGCGGGGGGCCACTTACAATGAGCAGTTCTTC. It codes for CASSGQRGATYNEQFF.

DNA for the CDR3: TGTGCCAGCAGTTACACAGGGACAGGGCGCGACGAGCAGTACTTC. Protein: CASSYTGTGRDEQYF. The chain is built from TRBV6-5 and TRBJ2-7, with TRBD1 matching over 9 bases. V lost 2 bases to trimming and J lost 5 bases; unmatched junction nucleotides: 7. This CDR3 has 15 residues. Germline loops: CDR1 MNHEY, CDR2 SVGAGI.

This clone was counted once. The chain has TRBV5-1 and TRBJ1-2; D gene ambiguous. V was shortened by 0 bases and J by 4 bases, with 19 bases between the two germline ends. The germline gives CDR1 SGHRS, CDR2 YFSETQ. CDR3 length: 17 residues. CDR3 in DNA: TGCGCCAGCAGCTTGGAGACACCACTCTCCTCTTTCTATGGCTACACCTTC. Protein sequence: CASSLETPLSSFYGYTF.

The chain is built from TRBV2 and TRBJ2-5, with D possibly being TRBD1 (6 bases). V was cut by 6 bases and J by 7 bases, with 21 bases left in between. Germline V CDR1 and CDR2: SNHLY, FYNNEI. The CDR3 sequence is 15 residues long. The CDR3 spells CASSTGTLSMGTQYF. The CDR3 DNA reads TGTGCCAGCAGCACCGGGACACTGTCGATGGGGACCCAGTACTTC. The full variable domain, in which reference TRBV2 and TRBJ2-5 provide the parts outside the CDR3, is EPEVTQTPSHQVTQMGQEVILRCVPISNHLYFYWYRQILGQKVEFLVSFYNNEISEKSEIFDDQFSVERPDGSNFTLKIRSTKLEDSAMYFCASSTGTLSMGTQYFGPGTRLLVL.

Comments on this clone: This sample also contains other DNA sequences that code for the same CDR3. The chain recombines TRBV19 with TRBJ1-6; D not resolved. There are 13 residues in the CDR3. Germline V gene lookup returns CDR1 LNHDA and CDR2 SQIVND (reference sequence). Trimming shortened V by 6 bases and J by 13 bases, and 16 bases separated the two germline ends. The CDR3 region is CASRIGGRSPLHF. CDR3 DNA sequence: TGTGCCAGTAGGATCGGAGGGAGGTCCCCCCTCCACTTT.

This clone was observed a single time. This rearrangement joins TRBV18 to TRBJ2-3, with D possibly being TRBD1 (5 bases). This CDR3 region has 14 residues. Germline V gives CDR1 KGHSH, CDR2 LQKENI. Trimming removed 0 bases from V and 6 bases from J, with 10 bases in between. The CDR3 nucleotides are TGTGCCAGCTCACCACCCGGCAGGGTTGATACGCAGTATTTT. Translating it yields CASSPPGRVDTQYF.

This clone appeared once. The V gene is TRBV7-6, the J gene TRBJ1-2, with 8 bases that match TRBD1. The CDR3 is 17 amino acids. Looked up from germline, CDR1 is SGHVS and CDR2 is FNYEAQ. The J segment lost 9 bases and the V segment lost 5 bases, leaving 20 bases of the junction unmatched. The CDR3, as DNA: TGTGCCAGCAGCCCCCGCCCGGGACAGGATATTTTTCGGAGCTACACCTTC. This translates into CASSPRPGQDIFRSYTF. The full variable domain, rest sourced from reference TRBV7-6 and TRBJ1-2, is GAGVSQSPRYKVTKRGQDVALRCDPISGHVSLYWYRQALGQGPEFLTYFNYEAQQDKSGLPNDRFSAERPEGSISTLTIQRTEQRDSAMYRCASSPRPGQDIFRSYTFGSGTRLTVV.

V gene TRBV9 combines with J gene TRBJ1-5; D remains unclear. Trimming left V 0 bases short and J 9 bases short, with 10 bases between. Per the germline V gene, CDR1 is SGDLS and CDR2 is YYNGEE. The CDR3 totals 13 residues. The chain's CDR3 is CASSVVEGGPQHF. The CDR3 DNA sequence: TGTGCCAGCAGCGTAGTGGAGGGAGGGCCCCAGCATTTT. Using reference TRBV9 and TRBJ1-5 for the parts outside the CDR3, the full variable domain is DSGVTQTPKHLITATGQRVTLRCSPRSGDLSVYWYQQSLDQGLQFLIQYYNGEERAKGNILERFSAQQFPDLHSELNLSSLELGDSALYFCASSVVEGGPQHFGDGTRLSIL.

The chain carries TRBV6-1 and TRBJ2-7, with D tentatively TRBD2 (5 bases). The CDR3 has 17 residues. Trimming removed 4 bases at V and 2 bases at J, with 21 bases between. The germline V gene encodes CDR1 MNHNS and CDR2 SASEGT. This CDR3 is CASSGRTAPEEPYEQYF. The CDR3 region has the DNA TGTGCCAGCAGTGGCCGGACGGCCCCGGAGGAACCCTACGAGCAGTACTTC.

The V call is TRBV4-2, the J call TRBJ1-3; D is undetermined. Trimming shortened V by 1 base and J by 1 base, and 5 bases separated the two germline ends. This CDR3 region has 14 residues. Germline V gene sequence: CDR1 LGHNA, CDR2 YNFKEQ. CDR3 region: CASSQAGSGNTIYF. In DNA form, the CDR3 reads TGTGCCAGCAGCCAAGCGGGATCTGGAAACACCATATATTTT.

This chain joins TRBV5-1 and TRBJ2-7; 15 bases are shared with TRBD2. V was pared by 0 bases and J by 0 bases, with 10 bases of the junction left unmatched. The germline gives CDR1 SGHRS, CDR2 YFSETQ. There are 20 residues in the CDR3. DNA for the CDR3: TGCGCCAGCAGCTTGGGCTTGGGACTAGCGGGGGGACCCAGCTCCTACGAGCAGTACTTC. This encodes CASSLGLGLAGGPSSYEQYF.

V and J are TRBV12-2 and TRBJ2-7; the table names TRBD2, a call not compared with the DNA. TRBV12-2 is tagged as a pseudogene. The CDR3 length is 15 residues. CDR3 protein: CASRLVRPTYYEQYF. The CDR3 DNA follows: TGTGCAAGTCGCTTAGTACGCCCCACCTACTACGAGCAGTACTTC.

The gene calls are TRBV2 and TRBJ1-2; D possibly corresponds to TRBD1 (5 bases). V lost 4 bases to trimming and J lost 4 bases, with 10 bases between them. This CDR3 is 13 amino acids long. The germline gives CDR1 SNHLY, CDR2 FYNNEI. The CDR3 DNA reads TGTGCCAGCAGTGTAAGACAGAGCTATGGCTACACCTTC. Translating gives CASSVRQSYGYTF.

The rearrangement joins TRBV7-6 to TRBJ2-5; 8 bases agree with TRBD2. CDR1 and CDR2 from the germline V gene are SGHVS and FNYEAQ. The J segment lost 0 bases and the V segment lost 1 base, leaving 4 bases of the junction unmatched. This CDR3 spans 16 amino acids. The CDR3 nucleotides are TGTGCCAGCAGCTTAGTCGGGGGGGGGAACCAAGAGACCCAGTACTTC. Its protein is CASSLVGGGNQETQYF.

The chain is built from TRBV30 and TRBJ1-5, with D possibly matching TRBD1 (6 bases). The CDR3 loop spans 15 amino acids. CDR1 and CDR2 (germline): GTSNPN, SVGIG (reference sequence). The V and J ends lost 1 base and 4 bases respectively, with 14 bases between them. CDR3 region: CAWSGGGTNNQPQHF. CDR3 in DNA: TGTGCCTGGAGTGGGGGGGGGACAAATAATCAGCCCCAGCATTTT.

As concerns this clone: The same CDR3 can be traced to other DNA sequences in this sample. The J gene is TRBJ1-6, the V gene TRBV6-6, with 8 nucleotides matching TRBD1. The CDR3 runs 15 residues. Germline CDR1 MNHNY, CDR2 SVGAGI (reference sequence). V lost 6 bases to trimming and J lost 0 bases; unmatched junction nucleotides: 1. CDR3 region: CASRDRASYNSPLHF. In DNA, the CDR3 is TGTGCCAGCAGGGACAGGGCCTCCTATAATTCACCCCTCCACTTT.

The rearrangement links TRBV29-1 to TRBJ1-1, with a weak D call TRBD1 (5 bases). From germline, CDR1 is SQVTM and CDR2 ANQGSEA. Trimming shortened V by 5 bases and J by 4 bases, and 14 bases separated the two germline ends. The CDR3 contains 13 residues. DNA of the CDR3: TGCAGCGTTTACATCTATGACAGCACTGAAGCTTTCTTT. As protein: CSVYIYDSTEAFF.

The V call is TRBV5-6, the J call TRBJ2-7; D not certain. Germline CDR1 and CDR2: SGHDT and YYEEEE. Trimming pared 0 bases from V and 0 bases from J, leaving 4 bases between. The CDR3 is 13 residues long. The CDR3 loop is CASSLGHSYEQYF. CDR3 nucleotides: TGTGCCAGCAGCTTGGGACACTCCTACGAGCAGTACTTC.